This record covers a single T cell receptor (beta chain). No antigen is known for it. TCRdb called the RT-PCR reads again in MiXCR, with one record for every CDR3 protein. Here the sample spans fewer than 750,000 distinct CDR3 sequences, roughly 15% being singletons. The data originate from a study of response to subunit inactivated influenza vaccine. Whole-study results and caveats: Every seasonal influenza vaccination brings in few new T cells, the authors suggested.

Per germline, CDR1 LGHNA and CDR2 YSLEER. The CDR3 is 19 amino acids. Trimming took 0 bases from V and 4 from J, leaving 19 bases between them. The chain combines TRBV4-3 with TRBJ1-6; tentative D call: TRBD1 (5 bases). Sample: PBMCs from blood, taken roughly 13 days after vaccination. This TCR was sampled from a man aged 50-60 years who received an inactivated influenza vaccine. CDR3: CASSQEPVSDSTYNSPLHF. In nucleotides, the CDR3 is TGCGCCAGCAGCCAAGAACCTGTGAGCGACAGTACTTATAATTCACCCCTCCACTTT.